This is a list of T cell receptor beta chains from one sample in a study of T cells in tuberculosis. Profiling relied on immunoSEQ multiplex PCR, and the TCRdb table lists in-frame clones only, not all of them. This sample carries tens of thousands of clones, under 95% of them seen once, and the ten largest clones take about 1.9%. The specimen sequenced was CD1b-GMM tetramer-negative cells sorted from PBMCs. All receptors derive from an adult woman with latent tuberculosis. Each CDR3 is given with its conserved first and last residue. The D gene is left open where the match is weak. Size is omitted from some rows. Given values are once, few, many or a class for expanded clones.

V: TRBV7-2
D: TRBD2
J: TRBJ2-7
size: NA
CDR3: CASSFAGGSYEQYF
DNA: TGTGCCAGCAGCTTTGCGGGGGGGAGTTACGAGCAGTACTTC

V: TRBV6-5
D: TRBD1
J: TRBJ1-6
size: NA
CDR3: CASSYGQGASNSPLHF
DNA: TGTGCCAGCAGTTACGGACAGGGGGCGAGTAATTCACCCCTCCACTTT

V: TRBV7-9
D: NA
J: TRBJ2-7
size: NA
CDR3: CASSFSSRGTYEQYF
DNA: TGTGCCAGCAGCTTTAGTAGTAGAGGAACCTACGAGCAGTACTTC

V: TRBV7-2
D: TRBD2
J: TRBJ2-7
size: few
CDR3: CASSPGTSGVYEQYF
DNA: TGTGCCAGCAGCCCAGGGACTAGCGGGGTGTACGAGCAGTACTTC

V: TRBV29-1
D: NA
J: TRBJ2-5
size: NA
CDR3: CSVGGRASKETQYF
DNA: TGCAGCGTTGGAGGCAGGGCATCTAAAGAGACCCAGTACTTC

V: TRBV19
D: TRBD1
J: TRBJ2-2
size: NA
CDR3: CASSQQGGSNTGELFF
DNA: TGTGCCAGTAGTCAACAGGGGGGCTCGAACACCGGGGAGCTGTTTTTT

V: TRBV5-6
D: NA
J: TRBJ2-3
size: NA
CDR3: CASSSTGLDTQYF
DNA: TGTGCCAGCAGTTCGACCGGGTTGGATACGCAGTATTTT

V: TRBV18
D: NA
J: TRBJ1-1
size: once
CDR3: CASSPQGLNTEAFF
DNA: TGTGCCAGCTCACCCCAGGGCCTGAACACTGAAGCTTTCTTT

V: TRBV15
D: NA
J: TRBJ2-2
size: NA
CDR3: CATGGGRTGELFF
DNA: TGTGCCACCGGGGGGGGCAGGACCGGGGAGCTGTTTTTT

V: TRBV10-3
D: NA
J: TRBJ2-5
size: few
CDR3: CAISEDAGQQETQYF
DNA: TGTGCCATCAGTGAGGACGCGGGACAGCAAGAGACCCAGTACTTC

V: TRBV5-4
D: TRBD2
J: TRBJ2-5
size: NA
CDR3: CASSLAVLAGGHGETQYF
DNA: TGTGCCAGCAGCTTAGCGGTACTAGCGGGGGGCCATGGGGAGACCCAGTACTTC